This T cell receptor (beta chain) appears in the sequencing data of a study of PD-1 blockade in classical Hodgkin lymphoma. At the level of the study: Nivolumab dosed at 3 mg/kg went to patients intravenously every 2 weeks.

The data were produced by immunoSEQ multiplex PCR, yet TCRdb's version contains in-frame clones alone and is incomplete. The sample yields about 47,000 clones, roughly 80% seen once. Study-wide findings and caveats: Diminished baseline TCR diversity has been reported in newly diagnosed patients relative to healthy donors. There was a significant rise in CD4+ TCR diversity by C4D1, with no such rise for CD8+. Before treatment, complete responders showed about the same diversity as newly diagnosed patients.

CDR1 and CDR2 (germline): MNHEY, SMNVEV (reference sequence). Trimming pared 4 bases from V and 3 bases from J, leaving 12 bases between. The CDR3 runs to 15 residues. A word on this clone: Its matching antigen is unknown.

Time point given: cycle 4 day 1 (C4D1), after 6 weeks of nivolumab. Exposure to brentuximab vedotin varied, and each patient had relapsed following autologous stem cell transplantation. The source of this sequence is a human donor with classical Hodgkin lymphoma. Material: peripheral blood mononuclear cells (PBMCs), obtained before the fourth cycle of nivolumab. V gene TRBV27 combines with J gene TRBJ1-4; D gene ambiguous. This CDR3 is CASSSGILANEKLFF. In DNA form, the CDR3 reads TGTGCCAGCAGTTCTGGGATTTTAGCTAATGAAAAACTGTTTTTT.